This is a list of T cell receptor beta chains from one sample in a study of beta chain features in type 1 diabetes. Repertoires were generated with immunoSEQ multiplex PCR, while TCRdb's copy carries only in-frame clones and drops some. The repertoire holds hundreds of thousands of clones, less than 20% seen once, with 0.07% to 0.095% in the top ten. Sequenced material: naive CD4+ T cells from blood. These receptors came from a man younger than 30 in good health. The CDR3 runs from the conserved cysteine through the conserved F or W. The D gene is left open where the match is weak. Clone size is given for some rows only: seen once, a few or many times, or a class if the clone is expanded.

-,TRBJ2-3,TRBD1,TRBV18,TGTGCCAGCTCACTCCGGACAGGGGAGGCAAATACGCAGTATTTT,CASSLRTGEANTQYF
once,TRBJ2-5,-,TRBV28,TGTGCCAGCAGTTTGTTCGGGGGAGCGGAGACCCAGTACTTC,CASSLFGGAETQYF
few,TRBJ2-1,TRBD1,TRBV4-1,TGCGCCAGCAGCCCCTGGGGCCAGGGGGTAAACAATGAGCAGTTCTTC,CASSPWGQGVNNEQFF
-,TRBJ1-1,-,TRBV13,TGTGCCAGCAGCTTAAGAACCACCAAGTCGGACACTGAAGCTTTCTTT,CASSLRTTKSDTEAFF
-,TRBJ1-1,-,TRBV7-3,TGTGCCAGCAGCACGGACCCGTTAGGCACTGAAGCTTTCTTT,CASSTDPLGTEAFF
few,TRBJ1-2,-,TRBV28,TGTGCCAGCAGTTTCCGGACTGGGGGCTACACCTTC,CASSFRTGGYTF
few,TRBJ1-2,-,TRBV6-1,TGTGCCAGCAGTGTATACGGACAGCGTAATGAAGGCTACACCTTC,CASSVYGQRNEGYTF
few,TRBJ1-5,-,TRBV4-2,TGTGCCAGCAGCCAGGAGGCCAACGGCAAGCCCCAGCATTTT,CASSQEANGKPQHF
-,TRBJ1-5,TRBD1,TRBV7-2,TGTGCCAGCAGCTTAGATGGGACAGGGCTCAATCAGCCCCAGCATTTT,CASSLDGTGLNQPQHF
-,TRBJ1-2,-,TRBV28,TGTGCCAGCAGTTTAAATGGCAGGCAGACTGGCTACACCTTC,CASSLNGRQTGYTF
few,TRBJ2-2,-,TRBV25-1,TGTGCCAGCAGTTCGGGGAACACCGGGGAGCTGTTTTTT,CASSSGNTGELFF
-,TRBJ1-2,-,TRBV28,TGTGCCAGCAGTCGGACCGATGGCTACACCTTC,CASSRTDGYTF
-,TRBJ1-2,TRBD1,TRBV30,TGTGCCTGGAGCCGGGACAGAAACTATGGCTACACCTTC,CAWSRDRNYGYTF
-,TRBJ2-5,-,TRBV7-7,TGTGCTAGCACCCACCTGTCCGGGGGCAGGGCGCGGACCCAGTACTTC,CASTHLSGGRARTQYF
few,TRBJ2-7,-,TRBV11-2,TGTGCCAGCAGCTTAGGGAGGATTACGTACGAGCAGTACTTC,CASSLGRITYEQYF
few,TRBJ2-7,-,TRBV5-1,TGCGCCAGCAGGCGCTCCAGGGAGAATGGCCCCTACGAGCAGTACTTC,CASRRSRENGPYEQYF
few,TRBJ2-5,-,TRBV6-6,TGTGCCAGCAGTTACGGAAGAGAGACCCAGTACTTC,CASSYGRETQYF
-,TRBJ2-7,TRBD1,TRBV6-6,TGTGCCAGCAGTTACTCGGGGGACAGGGTCGAGCAGTACTTC,CASSYSGDRVEQYF
-,TRBJ1-3,-,TRBV10-3,TGTGCCATCAGTGTCGACGGAAACTCTGGAAACACCATATATTTT,CAISVDGNSGNTIYF
-,TRBJ1-1,-,TRBV18,TGTGCCAGCTCACCCTACGTGCGTCAGAACACTGAAGCTTTCTTT,CASSPYVRQNTEAFF
few,TRBJ2-3,TRBD2,TRBV11-3,TGTGCCAGCAGCCACGGACTAGCGGGGGCGAGGACGTATTTT,CASSHGLAGARTYF
-,TRBJ2-7,TRBD1,TRBV5-1,TGCGCCAGCAGCTTGGAATTCCGGGACAGCTCCTACGAGCAGTACTTC,CASSLEFRDSSYEQYF
-,TRBJ1-1,-,TRBV28,TGTGCCAGCAGTTTAGGCCAGCCTGAAGCTTTCTTT,CASSLGQPEAFF
-,TRBJ1-5,-,TRBV19,TGTGCCAGTAGGTACGCAGTCAATCAGCCCCAGCATTTT,CASRYAVNQPQHF
few,TRBJ2-6,TRBD2,TRBV7-6,TGTGCCAGCAGCTTAGCGCGGGAGGGCCCTGGATGGGCTGGGGCCAACGTCCTGACTTTC,CASSLAREGPGWAGANVLTF
-,TRBJ2-5,-,TRBV7-2,TGTGCCAGCAGCTTAGCGAGGCAGGGGCTTAAGTACCAAGAGACCCAGTACTTC,CASSLARQGLKYQETQYF
few,TRBJ2-7,-,TRBV2,TGTGCCAGCAGTGAAGCGGTCGGTTTACTGTCCTACGAGCAGTACTTC,CASSEAVGLLSYEQYF
few,TRBJ2-7,TRBD1,TRBV29-1,TGCAGCGTTGGGGGACAGGGCCCCTCCTACGAGCAGTACTTC,CSVGGQGPSYEQYF
once,TRBJ1-2,TRBD1,TRBV7-3,TGTGCCAGCAGCTTTACACGGACAGGAGTCGGTGGCTACACCTTC,CASSFTRTGVGGYTF
few,TRBJ1-1,-,TRBV4-2,TGTGCCAGCAGCCATCAGTCGGTCCGCAAGAACACTGAAGCTTTCTTT,CASSHQSVRKNTEAFF
-,TRBJ2-3,-,TRBV18,TGTGCCAGCTCATCACGTCCGGGGTCGCAGTATTTT,CASSSRPGSQYF
-,TRBJ2-4,-,TRBV5-4,TGTGCCAGCAGCTTGGGGAGGGACGGAGTAGCCAAAAACATTCAGTACTTC,CASSLGRDGVAKNIQYF
-,TRBJ2-5,TRBD2,TRBV4-2,TGTGCCAGCAGCCAAGGAGGCTGGCGGGGGGGCGGAGAGACCCAGTACTTC,CASSQGGWRGGGETQYF
-,TRBJ1-2,-,TRBV4-3,TGCGCCAGCACCGTAGGGCGGGGAAACTATGGCTACACCTTC,CASTVGRGNYGYTF
-,TRBJ2-7,-,TRBV4-3,TGCGCCAGCAGCCAAGTTGGCTACGAGCAGTACTTC,CASSQVGYEQYF
-,TRBJ1-3,-,TRBV19,TGTGCCAGTAGTCTTCGCCTCGGACGGGACTCTGGAAACACCATATATTTT,CASSLRLGRDSGNTIYF
-,TRBJ1-5,-,TRBV19,TGTGCCAGTAGTATGACCAGGGTAGGACAGCCCCAGCATTTT,CASSMTRVGQPQHF
few,TRBJ2-3,-,TRBV11-2,TGTGCCAGCAGCTTGGGGCTAGCGAGAACAGATACGCAGTATTTT,CASSLGLARTDTQYF
-,TRBJ1-2,TRBD1,TRBV7-2,TGTGCCAGCAGCCCCGGGTACAGGACAGGGGTTGACTATGGCTACACCTTC,CASSPGYRTGVDYGYTF
-,TRBJ1-1,-,TRBV5-4,TGTGCCAGCAGCTTGGCCGCTGGTGGGAGCACTGAAGCTTTCTTT,CASSLAAGGSTEAFF
-,TRBJ1-1,-,TRBV10-3,TGTGCCATCAGTGAGTACAGGGAGGGGATGAACACTGAAGCTTTCTTT,CAISEYREGMNTEAFF
-,TRBJ2-3,TRBD2,TRBV5-1,TGCGCCAGCAGCTTCGGGACTAGCGGGAGCACAGATACGCAGTATTTT,CASSFGTSGSTDTQYF
-,TRBJ2-7,-,TRBV18,TGTGCCAGCTCATGGGGGCTCGGGGACGAGCAGTACTTC,CASSWGLGDEQYF
-,TRBJ2-7,-,TRBV4-1,TGCGCCAGCAGCCATGCAGGCAGGGGACCGACTTCCTACGAGCAGTACTTC,CASSHAGRGPTSYEQYF
-,TRBJ2-1,-,TRBV6-5,TGTGCCAGCAGTTACTCTCAGGGACGCAATGAGCAGTTCTTC,CASSYSQGRNEQFF
-,TRBJ2-3,-,TRBV7-3,TGTGCCAGCAGCTTTAGGGCACCCGGCTTCACAGATACGCAGTATTTT,CASSFRAPGFTDTQYF
few,TRBJ1-5,-,TRBV28,TGTGCCAGCAGTTTTAGGGGGAGGAGCAATCAGCCCCAGCATTTT,CASSFRGRSNQPQHF
-,TRBJ1-1,-,TRBV25-1,TGTGCCAGCAGTGAAGGGTACACTGAAGCTTTCTTT,CASSEGYTEAFF
few,TRBJ2-3,TRBD1,TRBV7-9,TGTGCCAGCAGCACCGGGACAGGGGGTTCAGATACGCAGTATTTT,CASSTGTGGSDTQYF
few,TRBJ2-3,-,TRBV28,TGTGCCAGCAGTTTCGGCCATGTTAACACAGATACGCAGTATTTT,CASSFGHVNTDTQYF
-,TRBJ2-7,TRBD1,TRBV7-2,TGTGCCAGCAGCGGGACAGTCTACGAGCAGTACTTC,CASSGTVYEQYF
few,TRBJ2-4,TRBD1,TRBV7-2,TGTGCCAGCGGGACAGCTAGTAAAAACATTCAGTACTTC,CASGTASKNIQYF
few,TRBJ2-5,-,TRBV5-4,TGCGCCAGCAGCCAAGATGGAGGGTCAATCGGAGAGACCCAGTACTTC,CASSQDGGSIGETQYF
-,TRBJ1-4,TRBD1,TRBV23-1,TGCGCCAGCAATAAGACAGGGACCAATGAAAAACTGTTTTTT,CASNKTGTNEKLFF
few,TRBJ1-2,-,TRBV20-1,TGCAGTGCTAACGGCTACACCTTC,CSANGYTF
-,TRBJ2-3,-,TRBV6-5,TGTGCCAGCAGTTACGCGAATCAGGAGGGGGATACGCAGTATTTT,CASSYANQEGDTQYF
-,TRBJ1-2,-,TRBV7-9,TGTGCCAGCAGCTTAGCTCAGGGAGCTAACTATGGCTACACCTTC,CASSLAQGANYGYTF